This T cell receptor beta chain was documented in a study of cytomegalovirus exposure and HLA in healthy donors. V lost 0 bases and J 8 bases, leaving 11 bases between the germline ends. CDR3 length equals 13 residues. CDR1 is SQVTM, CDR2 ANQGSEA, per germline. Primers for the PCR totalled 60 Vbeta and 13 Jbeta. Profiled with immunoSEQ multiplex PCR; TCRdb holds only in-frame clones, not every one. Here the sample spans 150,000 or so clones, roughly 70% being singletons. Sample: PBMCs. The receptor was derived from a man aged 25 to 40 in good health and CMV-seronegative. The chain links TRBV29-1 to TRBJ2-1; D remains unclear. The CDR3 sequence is CSVEDGLVDEQFF. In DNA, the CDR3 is TGCAGCGTTGAAGATGGGCTGGTGGATGAGCAGTTCTTC.